Included here is one T cell receptor beta chain sequence, with context. TCRdb redid the calling of the PCR reads with MiXCR, one entry per CDR3 protein. This table holds about 16,000 distinct CDR3 sequences, approximately 35% found once. The V gene's germline CDR1 is SGHTA and CDR2 FQGNSA. The CDR3 is 15 residues long. V lost 5 bases, J lost 4 bases, and 15 bases lay in between. This sample stems from a study of regulatory and conventional T cells in breast cancer. This chain joins TRBV7-2 and TRBJ1-5, with D possibly matching TRBD1 (6 bases). The specimen was conventional T cells from blood. This receptor was obtained from a female donor in good health. The CDR3 sequence: CASSRREGGNQPQHF. The CDR3 DNA sequence: TGTGCCAGCAGCCGCCGAGAGGGGGGGAATCAGCCCCAGCATTTT.